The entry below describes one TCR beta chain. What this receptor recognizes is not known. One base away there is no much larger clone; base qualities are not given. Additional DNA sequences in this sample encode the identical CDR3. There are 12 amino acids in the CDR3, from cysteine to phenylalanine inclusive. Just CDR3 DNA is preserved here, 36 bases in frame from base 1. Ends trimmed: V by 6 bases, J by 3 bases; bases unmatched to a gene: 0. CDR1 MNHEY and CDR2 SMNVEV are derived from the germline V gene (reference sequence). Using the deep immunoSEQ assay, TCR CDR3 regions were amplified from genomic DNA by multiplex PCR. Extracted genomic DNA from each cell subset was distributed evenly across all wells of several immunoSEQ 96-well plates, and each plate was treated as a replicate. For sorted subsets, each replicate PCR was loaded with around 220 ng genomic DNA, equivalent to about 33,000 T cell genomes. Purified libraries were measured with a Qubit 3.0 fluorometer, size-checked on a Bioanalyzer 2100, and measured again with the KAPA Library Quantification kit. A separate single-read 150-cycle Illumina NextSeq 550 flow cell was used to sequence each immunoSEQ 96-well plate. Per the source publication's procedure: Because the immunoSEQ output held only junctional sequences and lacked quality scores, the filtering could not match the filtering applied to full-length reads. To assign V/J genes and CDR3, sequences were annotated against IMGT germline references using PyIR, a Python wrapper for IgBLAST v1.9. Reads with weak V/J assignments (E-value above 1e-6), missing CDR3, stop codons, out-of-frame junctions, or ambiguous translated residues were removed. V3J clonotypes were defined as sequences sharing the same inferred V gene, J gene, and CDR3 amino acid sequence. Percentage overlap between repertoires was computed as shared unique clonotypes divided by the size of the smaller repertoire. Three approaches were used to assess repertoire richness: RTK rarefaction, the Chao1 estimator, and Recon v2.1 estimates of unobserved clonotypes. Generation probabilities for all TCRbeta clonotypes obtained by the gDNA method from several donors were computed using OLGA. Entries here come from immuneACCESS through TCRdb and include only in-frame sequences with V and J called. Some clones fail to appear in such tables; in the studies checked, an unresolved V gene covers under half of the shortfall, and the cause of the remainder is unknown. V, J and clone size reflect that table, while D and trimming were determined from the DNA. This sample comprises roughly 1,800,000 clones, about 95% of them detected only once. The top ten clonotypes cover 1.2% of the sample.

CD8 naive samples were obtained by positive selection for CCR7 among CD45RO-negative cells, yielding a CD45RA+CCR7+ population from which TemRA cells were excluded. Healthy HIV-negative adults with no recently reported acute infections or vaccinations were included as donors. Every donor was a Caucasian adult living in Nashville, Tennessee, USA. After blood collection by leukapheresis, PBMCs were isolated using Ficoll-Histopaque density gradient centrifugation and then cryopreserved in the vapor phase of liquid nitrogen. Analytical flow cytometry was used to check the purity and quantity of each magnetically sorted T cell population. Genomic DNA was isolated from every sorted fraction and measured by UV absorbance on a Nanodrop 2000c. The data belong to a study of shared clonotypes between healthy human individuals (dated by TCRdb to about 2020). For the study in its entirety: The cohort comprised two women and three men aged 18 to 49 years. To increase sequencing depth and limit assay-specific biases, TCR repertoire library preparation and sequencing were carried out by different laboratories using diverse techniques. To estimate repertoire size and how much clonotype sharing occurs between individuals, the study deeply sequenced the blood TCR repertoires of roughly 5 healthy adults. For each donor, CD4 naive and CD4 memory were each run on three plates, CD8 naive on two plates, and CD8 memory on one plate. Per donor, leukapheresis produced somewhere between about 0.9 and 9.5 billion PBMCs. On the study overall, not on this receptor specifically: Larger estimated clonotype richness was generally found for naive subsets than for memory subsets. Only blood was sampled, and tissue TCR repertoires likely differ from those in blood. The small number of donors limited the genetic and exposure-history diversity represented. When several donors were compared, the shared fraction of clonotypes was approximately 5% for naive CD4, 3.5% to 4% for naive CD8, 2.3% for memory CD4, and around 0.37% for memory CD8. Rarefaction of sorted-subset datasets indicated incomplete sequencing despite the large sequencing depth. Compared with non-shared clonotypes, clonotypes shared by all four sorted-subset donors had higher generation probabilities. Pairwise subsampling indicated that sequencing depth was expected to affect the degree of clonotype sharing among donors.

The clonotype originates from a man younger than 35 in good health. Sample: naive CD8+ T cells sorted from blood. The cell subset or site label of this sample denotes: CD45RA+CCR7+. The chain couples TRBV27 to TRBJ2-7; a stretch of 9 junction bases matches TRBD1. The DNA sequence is TGTGCCAGCAGGGGACAGGGCTACGAGCAGTACTTC. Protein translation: CASRGQGYEQYF.